A selection of T cell receptor beta chains follows, all from one sample in a study of T cell responses to AZD1222 COVID-19 vaccine. TCRdb's table, derived via immunoSEQ multiplex PCR, lists solely in-frame clones and lacks some. The table lists 110,000 to 150,000 clones, approximately 95% of them singletons. Sequences were derived from peripheral blood, sampled on day 0 of MenACWY control vaccination. Every receptor here comes from an adult in good health. Each CDR3 is given with its conserved first and last residue. The order of the fields is D gene, V gene, J gene, clone size, CDR3 protein, CDR3 DNA. D genes are given only for firm matches. Some rows mark clone size as missing; the rest say once, few, many or name a class of expanded clone.

.	TRBV5-4	TRBJ2-2	.	CASSTAVEFVNTGELFF	TGTGCCAGCAGCACCGCAGTAGAGTTTGTGAACACCGGGGAGCTGTTTTTT
.	TRBV5-5	TRBJ1-1	.	CASSLKRMNTEAFF	TGTGCCAGCAGCTTGAAGCGGATGAACACTGAAGCTTTCTTT
.	TRBV7-3	TRBJ1-2	.	CASSSLRPTNYGYTF	TGTGCCAGCAGCTCACTCAGGCCAACGAACTATGGCTACACCTTC
.	TRBV5-4	TRBJ2-2	.	CASSLGGSLSTGELFF	TGTGCCAGCAGCTTGGGTGGCAGCCTAAGCACCGGGGAGCTGTTTTTT
.	TRBV19	TRBJ1-5	.	CASSMGRDQPQHF	TGTGCCAGTAGTATGGGGCGAGATCAGCCCCAGCATTTT
.	TRBV2	TRBJ1-1	.	CASSEGRNTEAFF	TGTGCCAGCAGTGAAGGCAGGAACACTGAAGCTTTCTTT
.	TRBV30	TRBJ2-1	.	CAWSLWLPYNEQFF	TGTGCCTGGAGTCTTTGGCTACCATACAATGAGCAGTTCTTC
.	TRBV11-2	TRBJ2-5	.	CASSGGSWETQYF	TGTGCCAGCAGTGGGGGGAGTTGGGAGACCCAGTACTTC
TRBD1	TRBV6-2/TRBV6-3	TRBJ1-1	.	CASSKVIQGTEAFF	TGTGCCAGCAGCAAGGTGATACAGGGGACTGAAGCTTTCTTT
TRBD1	TRBV19	TRBJ1-6	.	CASSAKGQGDSPLHF	TGTGCCAGTAGTGCAAAGGGACAGGGGGATTCACCCCTCCACTTT
.	TRBV7-8	TRBJ1-2	.	CASSSGRAYGYTF	TGTGCCAGCAGCTCGGGACGAGCCTATGGCTACACCTTC
TRBD1	TRBV11-2	TRBJ2-7	.	CASSPVRRTGGYEQYF	TGTGCCAGCAGCCCAGTTCGAAGGACAGGGGGCTACGAGCAGTACTTC
.	TRBV3-1/TRBV3-2	TRBJ2-3	.	CASSHPGRTDTQYF	TGTGCCAGCAGCCACCCGGGGAGGACAGATACGCAGTATTTT
.	TRBV20-1	TRBJ2-2	.	CSASQGSTGELFF	TGCAGTGCTAGTCAGGGGAGCACCGGGGAGCTGTTTTTT
.	TRBV7-2	TRBJ1-2	.	CASSTTPGPGYTF	TGTGCCAGCAGTACTACCCCGGGACCTGGCTACACCTTC
.	TRBV7-9	TRBJ1-1	.	CASGRDTVTEAFF	TGTGCCAGCGGACGGGACACGGTCACTGAAGCTTTCTTT
.	TRBV9	TRBJ1-5	once	CASSAGPQKEPQHF	TGTGCCAGCAGCGCTGGACCGCAGAAAGAGCCCCAGCATTTT
.	TRBV10-3	TRBJ2-3	.	CAISQGDTQYF	TGTGCCATCAGCCAGGGAGATACGCAGTATTTT
TRBD1	TRBV6-1	TRBJ2-5	.	CASSERTGRETQYF	TGTGCCAGCAGTGAAAGGACAGGGAGGGAGACCCAGTACTTC
.	TRBV4-1	TRBJ1-2	.	CASSQDPGGIFNGYTF	TGCGCCAGCAGCCAAGATCCTGGGGGTATTTTTAATGGCTACACCTTC
TRBD1	TRBV27	TRBJ1-2	.	CASRTRGLVDGYTF	TGTGCCAGCAGGACCAGGGGGCTTGTCGATGGCTACACCTTC
.	TRBV19	TRBJ1-5	once	CASRHEGSNQPQHF	TGTGCCAGTAGACATGAGGGGAGCAATCAGCCCCAGCATTTT
.	TRBV19	TRBJ2-2	.	CASSIVWLDTGELFF	TGTGCCAGTAGTATAGTCTGGCTAGACACCGGGGAGCTGTTTTTT
TRBD1	TRBV5-3	TRBJ2-1	.	CARRPRGRNEQFF	TGTGCCAGAAGGCCCAGGGGGCGGAATGAGCAGTTCTTC
.	TRBV12-3/TRBV12-4	TRBJ1-1	.	CASSLVRGTEAFF	TGTGCCAGCAGTTTGGTCAGGGGCACTGAAGCTTTCTTT
.	TRBV5-5	TRBJ2-7	.	CASSLGAASSYEQYF	TGTGCCAGCAGCTTGGGGGCAGCTAGCTCCTACGAGCAGTACTTC
TRBD2	TRBV7-9	TRBJ2-1	.	CASSLGMSGRAHEQFF	TGTGCCAGCAGCTTAGGAATGAGCGGGAGGGCCCATGAGCAGTTCTTC
.	TRBV27	TRBJ1-1	once	CASSLGHPALGTEAFF	TGTGCCAGCAGTTTGGGACACCCAGCCCTGGGCACTGAAGCTTTCTTT
TRBD1	TRBV5-1	TRBJ1-4	.	CASSRATGEGEKLFF	TGCGCCAGCAGCCGGGCGACAGGGGAGGGTGAAAAACTGTTTTTT
.	TRBV5-1	TRBJ2-7	.	CASSLEGTYEQYF	TGCGCCAGCAGCTTGGAGGGGACCTACGAGCAGTACTTC
.	TRBV6-1	TRBJ2-2	.	CASSDIHANTGELFF	TGTGCCAGCAGTGATATACACGCGAACACCGGGGAGCTGTTTTTT
.	TRBV7-9	TRBJ1-4	once	CASSLKGPLGEKLFF	TGTGCCAGCAGCTTAAAGGGGCCTCTAGGTGAAAAACTGTTTTTT
.	TRBV5-4	TRBJ2-1	.	CASSLVAGAYNEQFF	TGTGCCAGCAGCTTGGTAGCCGGCGCCTACAATGAGCAGTTCTTC
.	TRBV19	TRBJ1-5	.	CASSPGGGTPQHF	TGTGCCAGTAGTCCGGGGGGGGGTACGCCCCAGCATTTT
.	TRBV19	TRBJ2-7	.	CASSPGGRGYEQYF	TGTGCCAGTAGCCCTGGGGGGAGAGGCTACGAGCAGTACTTC
.	TRBV5-1	TRBJ1-2	once	CASSLEAVNYGYTF	TGCGCCAGCAGCTTGGAGGCGGTGAACTATGGCTACACCTTC
.	TRBV5-5	TRBJ1-2	.	CASSYPRGAGYTF	TGTGCCAGCAGCTATCCCAGGGGAGCCGGCTACACCTTC
.	TRBV20-1	TRBJ1-4	.	CSAIMHEKLFF	TGCAGTGCTATAATGCATGAAAAACTGTTTTTT
TRBD1	TRBV5-6	TRBJ1-1	.	CASSRDRGSTEAFF	TGTGCCAGCAGCCGGGACAGGGGTTCCACTGAAGCTTTCTTT
TRBD1	TRBV29-1	TRBJ2-4	.	CSGWTGDIQYF	TGCAGCGGTTGGACAGGGGATATTCAGTACTTC
.	TRBV5-6	TRBJ1-2	.	CASSLAAGGNYGYTF	TGTGCCAGCAGCTTGGCCGCAGGAGGCAACTATGGCTACACCTTC
.	TRBV7-9	TRBJ1-6	.	CASSWGYNSPLHF	TGTGCCAGCAGCTGGGGGTATAATTCACCCCTCCACTTT
TRBD1	TRBV27	TRBJ2-5	.	CASSSRDSQETQYF	TGTGCCAGCAGTTCAAGGGACAGCCAAGAGACCCAGTACTTC
.	TRBV5-1	TRBJ1-2	once	CASNQGDRNGYTF	TGCGCCAGCAATCAGGGAGATAGGAATGGCTACACCTTC
TRBD1	TRBV19	TRBJ1-6	.	CASSTRGSPSNSPLHF	TGTGCCAGTAGTACCAGGGGGTCTCCAAGTAATTCACCCCTCCACTTT
.	TRBV19	TRBJ2-1	once	CASSIGWSNEQFF	TGTGCCAGTAGTATTGGGTGGTCCAATGAGCAGTTCTTC
.	TRBV2	TRBJ2-7	.	CASSERRGDEQYF	TGTGCCAGCAGTGAACGTCGAGGAGACGAGCAGTACTTC
.	TRBV7-9	TRBJ2-6	.	CASSLAQGAGANVLTF	TGTGCCAGCAGCTTAGCCCAGGGAGCTGGGGCCAACGTCCTGACTTTC
.	TRBV5-8	TRBJ1-5	.	CASSLAEEGGYGQPQHF	TGTGCCAGCAGCTTGGCCGAAGAGGGGGGATATGGTCAGCCCCAGCATTTT
.	TRBV28	TRBJ1-5	few	CASRPTSSLGNQPQHF	TGTGCCAGCAGACCCACAAGCTCTTTGGGCAATCAGCCCCAGCATTTT
.	TRBV29-1	TRBJ2-5	.	CSVEVQLETQYF	TGCAGCGTTGAAGTGCAGTTAGAGACCCAGTACTTC
TRBD1	TRBV2	TRBJ1-5	.	CASTHPFDRGNQPQHF	TGTGCCAGCACCCACCCTTTTGACAGGGGCAATCAGCCCCAGCATTTT
.	TRBV5-6	TRBJ1-1	.	CASSSWGGTEAFF	TGTGCCAGCAGCTCCTGGGGAGGCACTGAAGCTTTCTTT
.	TRBV15	TRBJ2-1	.	CATSRDFSNEQFF	TGTGCCACCAGCAGGGATTTTTCGAATGAGCAGTTCTTC
.	TRBV6-5	TRBJ1-1	.	CASRPQGNTEAFF	TGTGCCAGCAGGCCACAGGGGAACACTGAAGCTTTCTTT
TRBD2	TRBV2	TRBJ2-6	.	CASIREGPSGANVLTF	TGTGCCAGCATCCGGGAGGGACCCTCTGGGGCCAACGTCCTGACTTTC
.	TRBV13	TRBJ2-7	.	CASSLGDSDYEQYF	TGTGCCAGCAGCTTAGGGGACAGCGACTACGAGCAGTACTTC
TRBD1	TRBV7-3	TRBJ2-7	.	CASSSGQGAYEQYF	TGTGCCAGCAGCTCGGGACAGGGGGCCTACGAGCAGTACTTC
.	TRBV2	TRBJ2-3	.	CASMKSGLHTDTQYF	TGTGCCAGCATGAAGTCGGGTCTGCACACAGATACGCAGTATTTT
TRBD2	TRBV2	TRBJ2-5	.	CASSGTSGRGETQYF	TGTGCCAGCAGCGGGACTAGCGGGAGGGGAGAGACCCAGTACTTC